This T cell receptor (beta chain) was recovered during a study of blood T cell repertoires in COVID-19. Across the whole study: Acute and convalescent COVID-19 specimens originated in the United States, Italy and Spain. PBMCs, B-cell-depleted T cells, or T cells were the source of the cDNA or gDNA that made up the material.

Germline V gene data show CDR1 as SGHTA and CDR2 as FQGTGA. Trimming took 5 bases from V and 11 from J; bases not matched to a gene: 17. The CDR3 length is 15 residues. Original data processing: How many nucleated cells were present was estimated from reference gene primer amplification. Generated by immunoSEQ multiplex PCR, the TCRdb table keeps only in-frame clones and is missing some. V, J and clone size are those of that table, while D and trimming were read from the DNA. Of fewer than 100,000 clones detected, about nine tenths appear once; the ten largest clones hold roughly 0.72%. The genes are TRBV7-3 and TRBJ1-1, with 7 bases lining up with TRBD1. Specimen: peripheral blood. The receptor's source is an elderly woman with acute or convalescent COVID-19. Written as DNA, the CDR3 is TGTGCCAGCAGCCCCGAGGGACAGAGGGGTATTGGGGCTTTCTTT. Amino acids: CASSPEGQRGIGAFF. The variable domain in full, with the rest retrieved from reference TRBV7-3 and TRBJ1-1, is GAGVSQTPSNKVTEKGKYVELRCDPISGHTALYWYRQSLGQGPEFLIYFQGTGAADDSGLPNDRFFAVRPEGSVSTLKIQRTERGDSAVYLCASSPEGQRGIGAFFGQGTRLTVV.